A single T cell receptor (beta chain) is shown here with its context. Germline-derived CDR1 and CDR2 are LNHDA and SQIVND (reference sequence). The CDR3 spans 19 residues. Trimming took 3 bases from V and 0 from J; bases not matched to a gene: 6. This entry comes from a study of blood T cell repertoires in COVID-19. All enrollees were roughly 18 to 89 years old and from roughly 22 US areas. In the source study's methods: Estimation of nucleated cell counts was performed using reference gene primer amplification. Here immunoSEQ multiplex PCR was the method, and the copy in TCRdb shows in-frame clones only, minus some. The V and J calls and the clone size are those of that table, but D and trimming were determined from the DNA. The sample holds 230,000 or so clones, about 91% seen once.

What was sequenced was PBMCs or T cells enriched from blood (not recorded which). The receptor was isolated from a woman in her thirties or forties with acute COVID-19. The gene calls are TRBV19 and TRBJ2-1; TRBD2 agrees at 15 bases. CDR3 protein: CASSIWGLAGGSSYNEQFF. The CDR3 nucleotides are TGTGCCAGTAGTATTTGGGGACTAGCGGGGGGTAGCTCCTACAATGAGCAGTTCTTC. Variable domain in full (rest from reference TRBV19 and TRBJ2-1): DGGITQSPKYLFRKEGQNVTLSCEQNLNHDAMYWYRQDPGQGLRLIYYSQIVNDFQKGDIAEGYSVSREKKESFPLTVTSAQKNPTAFYLCASSIWGLAGGSSYNEQFFGPGTRLTVL.